Following are 22 T cell receptor beta chains from one sample sequenced in a study of blood T cell repertoires in COVID-19. Some clones are missing from TCRdb's copy, which holds only in-frame ones; the method was immunoSEQ multiplex PCR. Here the sample spans 220,000 or so clones, approximately 81% being singletons. The sample taken for sequencing was peripheral blood. These receptors were taken from a man aged 50-59 years who had recovered from COVID-19.

This chain links TRBV28 with TRBJ2-7; D gene unclear. This CDR3 comprises 16 residues. The V and J ends lost 0 bases and 0 bases respectively, with 12 bases between them. Germline V gene lookup returns CDR1 MDHEN and CDR2 SYDVKM. CDR3 nucleotide sequence: TGTGCCAGCAGTTTATGGGGCGCAGTTGTCTCCTACGAGCAGTACTTC. Its protein product is CASSLWGAVVSYEQYF.

V is TRBV2 and J is TRBJ1-1; D uncertain. Between the trimmed V and J ends, which lost 2 bases and 1 base, there was a span of 8 bases. Germline lookup yields CDR1 SNHLY and CDR2 FYNNEI. The CDR3 has 14 amino acids. The CDR3 region is CASSEPRRNTEAFF. In DNA, the CDR3 is TGTGCCAGCAGTGAACCACGGAGGAACACTGAAGCTTTCTTT.

This clone was found once. The rearrangement joins TRBV27 to TRBJ2-1; D is perhaps TRBD1 (8 bases). V lost 5 bases to trimming and J lost 4 bases, with 30 bases between them. This CDR3 has 20 amino acids. Germline V CDR1 and CDR2: MNHEY, SMNVEV (reference sequence). This CDR3 reads CASSGRQGSRMAGVYNEQFF. The CDR3 bases are TGTGCCAGCAGTGGCAGACAGGGGTCAAGGATGGCGGGAGTATACAATGAGCAGTTCTTC.

V usage is TRBV27 and J usage is TRBJ2-1, with D unresolved. V was cut by 3 bases and J by 3 bases, with 6 bases left in between. This CDR3 region has 13 residues. Germline V gives CDR1 MNHEY, CDR2 SMNVEV (reference sequence). For the CDR3, the DNA is TGTGCCAGCAGTTTTGGAGACTACAATGAGCAGTTCTTC. Residues: CASSFGDYNEQFF.

This clone was seen once. The chain recombines TRBV5-8 with TRBJ2-7; 8 bases agree with TRBD1. Per the germline V gene, CDR1 is SGHTS and CDR2 is YDEGEE. The CDR3 runs to 15 residues. J gave up 2 bases and V 6 bases, and 10 bases lay outside the gene matches. DNA of the CDR3: TGTGCCAGCAAGGACTGGACAGGGACCGCCTACGAGCAGTACTTC. Its protein is CASKDWTGTAYEQYF.

This chain uses TRBV3-1 (or the pseudogene TRBV3-2) with TRBJ2-5; the match to TRBD2 covers 13 bases. CDR3 length equals 16 residues. The junction had 4 bases not matched to a gene; V was cut back by 1 base and J by 5 bases. CDR1 is LGHDT, CDR2 YNNKEL, per germline (reference sequence). The CDR3 nucleotides are TGTGCCAGCAGCCAAGGACTAGCGGGAGGTCGGGAGACCCAGTACTTC. Its protein product is CASSQGLAGGRETQYF.

The chain has TRBV29-1 and TRBJ2-1; 8 bases match TRBD2. Germline V gene sequence: CDR1 SQVTM, CDR2 ANQGSEA. This CDR3 has 12 amino acids. For the CDR3, the DNA is TGCACGCTAGGACTAGCCCACAATGAGCAGTTCTTC. Protein sequence: CTLGLAHNEQFF.

The rearrangement links TRBV4-2 to TRBJ2-7; tentative D call: TRBD1 (6 bases). The CDR3 spans 15 residues. Germline assignment: CDR1 LGHNA and CDR2 YNFKEQ. The ends were cut back, 1 base at V and 2 bases at J, with 12 bases in the middle. The CDR3 loop is CASSQATGSPYEQYF. DNA for the CDR3: TGTGCCAGCAGCCAAGCTACAGGGTCCCCCTACGAGCAGTACTTC.

This chain joins TRBV5-1 and TRBJ2-7; 8 bases are shared with TRBD1. CDR1 is SGHRS and CDR2 is YFSETQ in the germline V gene. V lost 4 bases to trimming and J lost 2 bases; unmatched junction nucleotides: 5. This CDR3 has 14 residues. The CDR3 reads CASSRQGSTYEQYF. Written as DNA, the CDR3 is TGCGCCAGCAGCAGACAGGGGTCGACCTACGAGCAGTACTTC.

This rearrangement joins TRBV28 to TRBJ2-1; TRBD2 aligns across 9 bases. Germline CDR1 reads MDHEN; CDR2 reads SYDVKM. There are 16 residues in the CDR3. The J segment lost 8 bases and the V segment lost 3 bases, leaving 11 bases of the junction unmatched. This CDR3 is CASSLVGREGRDEQFF. Written as DNA, the CDR3 is TGTGCCAGCAGTTTGGTAGGGCGGGAGGGCCGTGATGAGCAGTTCTTC.

This chain uses TRBV6-5 with TRBJ2-2, with D possibly TRBD2 on 6 matching bases. The V and J ends lost 10 bases and 5 bases respectively, with 11 bases between them. This CDR3 has 12 residues. Per germline, CDR1 MNHEY and CDR2 SVGAGI. The CDR3 sequence: CATKTSTGELFF. CDR3 bases: TGTGCCACCAAGACTAGTACCGGGGAGCTGTTTTTT.

This clone has only one observation. V usage is TRBV6-4 and J usage is TRBJ2-7; possibly TRBD2 for D (6 bases). The germline V gene has CDR1 MRHNA and CDR2 SNTAGT. This CDR3 has 17 amino acids. The V and J ends lost 0 bases and 2 bases respectively, with 17 bases between them. The DNA of the CDR3 is TGTGCCAGCAGTGACTCACCCGAGCGGGTCTCCCCCTACGAGCAGTACTTC. It encodes CASSDSPERVSPYEQYF.

This clone was found a few times. This chain uses TRBV19 with TRBJ1-3; 7 bases line up with TRBD1. Germline CDR1 LNHDA, CDR2 SQIVND (reference sequence). After removal of 6 bases from V and 0 bases from J, the junction contained 11 bases not matched to a gene. The CDR3 has 17 amino acids. The DNA for the CDR3 is TGTGCCAGTAGATCAGGGACAGCGGAGCACTCTGGAAACACCATATATTTT. As protein: CASRSGTAEHSGNTIYF.

V and J are TRBV28 and TRBJ1-1; a possible D gene is TRBD1 (5 bases). CDR3 length: 15 amino acids. In germline, CDR1 is MDHEN, CDR2 SYDVKM. The ends were cut back, 6 bases at V and 1 base at J, with 15 bases in the middle. CDR3: CASRAAGRWNTEAFF. As DNA, the CDR3 is TGTGCCAGCAGAGCCGCGGGACGGTGGAACACTGAAGCTTTCTTT.

As DNA, the CDR3 is TGTGCCAGCAGTTACTCGAACAGGGAGAACACTGAAGCTTTCTTT. Translating it yields CASSYSNRENTEAFF. V and J are TRBV6-5 and TRBJ1-1; D is perhaps TRBD1 (6 bases). The germline gives CDR1 MNHEY, CDR2 SVGAGI. V lost 0 bases and J 1 base, leaving 9 bases between the germline ends. The CDR3 is made up of 15 amino acids.

The gene calls are TRBV7-8 and TRBJ2-7, with 9 bases lining up with TRBD2. The CDR3 spans 14 residues. With 6 bases clipped from V and 4 bases from J, the junction kept 7 bases outside the gene matches. Germline loops: CDR1 SGHVS, CDR2 FQNEAQ. The CDR3 DNA reads TGTGCCAGCAGACATAGCGGGAGAGGGTACGAGCAGTACTTC. Protein sequence: CASRHSGRGYEQYF.

The J gene is TRBJ1-5, the V gene TRBV2; maybe TRBD1 (6 bases). V shed 3 bases and J shed 0 bases, with 12 bases lying between them. CDR1 SNHLY and CDR2 FYNNEI come from the germline V gene. This CDR3 spans 16 amino acids. DNA of the CDR3: TGTGCCAGCAGTGAGGATGACAGGTATAGCAATCAGCCCCAGCATTTT. Translating it yields CASSEDDRYSNQPQHF.

The chain couples TRBV7-9 to TRBJ2-3; 8 bases align to TRBD2. Germline V lookup: CDR1 SEHNR, CDR2 FQNEAQ (reference sequence). After removal of 4 bases from V and 3 bases from J, the junction contained 3 bases not matched to a gene. The CDR3 runs 14 residues. The CDR3 DNA sequence: TGTGCCAGCAGCTCGAGCGGGAGAACAGATACGCAGTATTTT. Amino acids: CASSSSGRTDTQYF.

This chain connects TRBV6-1 to TRBJ1-2, with TRBD1 as a possible D gene (5 bases). The length of the CDR3 is 15 residues. V gave up 2 bases and J gave up 4 bases, with 14 bases separating them. Germline CDR1 is MNHNS and CDR2 is SASEGT. CDR3 nucleotides: TGTGCCAGCAGTGAAACCCCCGGAAGGGGCTATGGCTACACCTTC. Translation gives CASSETPGRGYGYTF.

V is TRBV11-2 and J is TRBJ2-7, with 7 bases lining up with TRBD2. The CDR3 loop spans 15 amino acids. The V and J ends lost 1 base and 0 bases, in that order; junction bases with no gene match: 3. Germline values: CDR1 SGHAT, CDR2 FQNNGV. The chain's CDR3 is CASSLGLAVSYEQYF. DNA for the CDR3: TGTGCCAGCAGCTTAGGGCTAGCGGTCTCCTACGAGCAGTACTTC.

This chain connects TRBV7-9 to TRBJ2-2; TRBD2 agrees at 12 bases. With 4 bases clipped from V and 0 bases from J, the junction kept 3 bases outside the gene matches. CDR1 SEHNR and CDR2 FQNEAQ come from the germline V gene (reference sequence). This CDR3 comprises 17 residues. CDR3 amino acids: CASSSGTSGPNTGELFF. CDR3 DNA: TGTGCCAGCAGCTCCGGGACTAGCGGGCCGAACACCGGGGAGCTGTTTTTT.

The chain links TRBV5-1 to TRBJ1-2, with D unclear. The germline V gene has CDR1 SGHRS and CDR2 YFSETQ. V was trimmed by 4 bases and J by 5 bases, leaving 15 bases between them. The CDR3 sequence is 14 residues long. As DNA, the CDR3 is TGCGCCAGCAGCCCGGGATGGACCGGGTATGGCTACACCTTC. Translating it yields CASSPGWTGYGYTF.